The T cell receptor beta chain under discussion was sequenced for a study of control samples from healthy donors and cancer patients. Deletions cut 5 bases from V and 9 bases from J, with 17 bases between. The germline CDR1 and CDR2 sequences are SGHTA and FQGNSA. The CDR3 extends over 14 amino acids. Only a few counts were recorded for this clone. Clones were sequenced by immunoSEQ multiplex PCR, and TCRdb holds only the in-frame ones, with some missing. The top ten hold 17% of the sample, which has tens of thousands of clones, around 92% seen once. Sample: blood. The chain links TRBV7-2 to TRBJ2-4; D possibly corresponds to TRBD2 (5 bases). The sequence came from a man aged 45-65 years in good health. The CDR3 DNA sequence: TGTGCCAGCAGCGCCAGTAGTCGAGGAGGCATTCAGTACTTC. The encoded protein is CASSASSRGGIQYF.